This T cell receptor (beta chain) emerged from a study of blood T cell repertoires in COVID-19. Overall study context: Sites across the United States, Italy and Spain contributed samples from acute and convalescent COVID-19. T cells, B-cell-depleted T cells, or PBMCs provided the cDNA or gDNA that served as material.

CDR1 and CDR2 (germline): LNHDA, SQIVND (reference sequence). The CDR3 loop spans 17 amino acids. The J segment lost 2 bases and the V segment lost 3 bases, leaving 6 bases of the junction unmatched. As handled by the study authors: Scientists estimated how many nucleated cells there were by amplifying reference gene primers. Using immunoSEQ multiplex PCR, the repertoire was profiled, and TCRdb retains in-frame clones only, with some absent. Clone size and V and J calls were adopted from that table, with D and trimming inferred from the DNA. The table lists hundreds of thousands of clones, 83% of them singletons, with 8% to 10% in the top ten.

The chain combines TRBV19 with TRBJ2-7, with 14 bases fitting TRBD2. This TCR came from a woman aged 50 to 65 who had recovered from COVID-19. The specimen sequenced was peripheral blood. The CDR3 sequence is CASSMRLAGGKAYEQYF. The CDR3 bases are TGTGCCAGTAGTATGCGACTAGCGGGAGGGAAAGCCTACGAGCAGTACTTC.